This T cell receptor beta chain was obtained from a study of technical replicates of blood from several donors. Germline lookup yields CDR1 MNHEY and CDR2 SVGAGI. The CDR3 is made up of 13 amino acids. V gave up 6 bases and J gave up 4 bases; unmatched junction bases: 3. Profiled with immunoSEQ multiplex PCR; TCRdb holds only in-frame clones, not every one. The sample lists under 85,000 clones, 96% occurring once. This chain joins TRBV6-5 and TRBJ2-5; 9 nucleotides align to TRBD2. This TCR was recovered from a human donor in good health. Sequencing was performed on T cells isolated from PBMCs. The CDR3 sequence: CASRVAGVETQYF. The CDR3 nucleotides are TGTGCCAGCAGAGTAGCGGGAGTAGAGACCCAGTACTTC.